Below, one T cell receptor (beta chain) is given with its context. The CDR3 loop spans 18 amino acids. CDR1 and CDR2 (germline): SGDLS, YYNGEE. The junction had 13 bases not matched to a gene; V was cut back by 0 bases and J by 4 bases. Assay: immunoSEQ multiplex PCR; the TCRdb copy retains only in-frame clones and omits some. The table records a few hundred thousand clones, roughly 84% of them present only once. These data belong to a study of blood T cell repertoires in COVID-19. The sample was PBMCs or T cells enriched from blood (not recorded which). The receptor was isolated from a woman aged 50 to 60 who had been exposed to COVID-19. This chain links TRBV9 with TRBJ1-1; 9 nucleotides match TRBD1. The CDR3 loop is CASSVAPLTGGTPTEAFF. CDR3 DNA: TGTGCCAGCAGCGTAGCCCCTCTCACAGGGGGCACCCCCACTGAAGCTTTCTTT.